A selection of T cell receptor beta chains follows, all from one sample in a study of spatial heterogeneity in lung cancer. MiXCR, applied by TCRdb to the 5' RACE reads, yields one record per CDR3 protein. This repertoire shows roughly 4,700 distinct CDR3 sequences, less than 40% found once; its top ten account for around 15%. The input for sequencing was lung tumor tissue, taken at surgery. The receptors were gathered from a male donor with early-stage non-small cell lung cancer. CDR3s include the opening cysteine and the closing phenylalanine or tryptophan. The order of the fields is J gene, clone size, V gene, D gene, CDR3 length, CDR3 DNA, CDR3 protein. The D gene is left open where the match is weak. Size is stated for part of the rows, as once, few or many counts, or as a class when the clone is expanded.

J gene: TRBJ2-3
clone size: medium-sized
V gene: TRBV7-2
D gene: TRBD2
CDR3 length: 16
CDR3 DNA: TGTGCCAGCAGCTCGGGACTAGCGGGGCTCACAGATACGCAGTATTTT
CDR3 protein: CASSSGLAGLTDTQYF

J gene: TRBJ1-5
clone size: NA
V gene: TRBV6-2/TRBV6-3
D gene: TRBD1
CDR3 length: 17
CDR3 DNA: TGTGCCAGCAGTTACGGGACAGGGGGTTATAGCAATCAGCCCCAGCATTTT
CDR3 protein: CASSYGTGGYSNQPQHF

J gene: TRBJ2-3
clone size: large
V gene: TRBV7-6
D gene: NA
CDR3 length: 16
CDR3 DNA: TGTGCCAGCAGCTTAGGATTTGGAAGGGCGTCAGATACGCAGTATTTT
CDR3 protein: CASSLGFGRASDTQYF

J gene: TRBJ1-1
clone size: NA
V gene: TRBV28
D gene: NA
CDR3 length: 13
CDR3 DNA: TGTGCCAGCAGTTCCCCCTTACACACTGAAGCTTTCTTT
CDR3 protein: CASSSPLHTEAFF

J gene: TRBJ2-7
clone size: once
V gene: TRBV2
D gene: NA
CDR3 length: 15
CDR3 DNA: TGTGCCAGCACCGAAGGGGTCGGTAGCTCCTACGAGCAGTACTTC
CDR3 protein: CASTEGVGSSYEQYF

J gene: TRBJ2-7
clone size: NA
V gene: TRBV28
D gene: NA
CDR3 length: 15
CDR3 DNA: TGTGCCAGCGGGATAGGGGGACTATCGGCCTACGAGCAGTACTTC
CDR3 protein: CASGIGGLSAYEQYF

J gene: TRBJ1-4
clone size: medium-sized
V gene: TRBV5-8
D gene: NA
CDR3 length: 13
CDR3 DNA: TGTGCCAGCAGCCAAGCCGGGAATCAAAAACTGTTTTTT
CDR3 protein: CASSQAGNQKLFF

J gene: TRBJ2-5
clone size: medium-sized
V gene: TRBV11-2
D gene: NA
CDR3 length: 14
CDR3 DNA: TGTGCCAGCAGCCGGCTGGACAGTCAAGAGACCCAGTACTTC
CDR3 protein: CASSRLDSQETQYF

J gene: TRBJ1-5
clone size: large
V gene: TRBV5-5
D gene: TRBD1
CDR3 length: 17
CDR3 DNA: TGTGCCAGCAGCCTACGTAGGGGGGGACAGGGCAATCAGCCCCAGCATTTT
CDR3 protein: CASSLRRGGQGNQPQHF

J gene: TRBJ2-5
clone size: medium-sized
V gene: TRBV7-2
D gene: NA
CDR3 length: 15
CDR3 DNA: TGTGTCAGCAGCCCGCAATGGGGGTACCAAGAGACCCAGTACTTC
CDR3 protein: CVSSPQWGYQETQYF

J gene: TRBJ1-2
clone size: NA
V gene: TRBV4-1
D gene: TRBD1
CDR3 length: 16
CDR3 DNA: TGCGCCAGCAGCCAAGTCGGGGACAGTCGGGGGTATGGCTACACCTTC
CDR3 protein: CASSQVGDSRGYGYTF

J gene: TRBJ1-5
clone size: NA
V gene: TRBV6-2/TRBV6-3
D gene: NA
CDR3 length: 14
CDR3 DNA: TGTGCCAGCAGTCGACCACGCCTTAATCAGCCCCAGCATTTT
CDR3 protein: CASSRPRLNQPQHF

J gene: TRBJ2-3
clone size: few
V gene: TRBV2
D gene: TRBD2
CDR3 length: 16
CDR3 DNA: TGTGCCAGCAGTGAAGGGACTAGCGGGAGTACAGATACGCAGTATTTT
CDR3 protein: CASSEGTSGSTDTQYF

J gene: TRBJ2-2
clone size: medium-sized
V gene: TRBV4-3
D gene: NA
CDR3 length: 14
CDR3 DNA: TGCGCCAGCAGCCAAGGGGGTGGAGCCGGGGAGCTGTTTTTT
CDR3 protein: CASSQGGGAGELFF

J gene: TRBJ2-1
clone size: NA
V gene: TRBV11-2
D gene: NA
CDR3 length: 16
CDR3 DNA: TGTGCCAGCAGCAAAAAAGAAAGACACCCGTACAATGAGCAGTTCTTC
CDR3 protein: CASSKKERHPYNEQFF

J gene: TRBJ2-7
clone size: large
V gene: TRBV28
D gene: NA
CDR3 length: 15
CDR3 DNA: TGTGCCAGCAGTTTTTTAGGGACTCTCGGCGACGAGCAGTACTTC
CDR3 protein: CASSFLGTLGDEQYF

J gene: TRBJ2-7
clone size: few
V gene: TRBV20-1
D gene: NA
CDR3 length: 14
CDR3 DNA: TGCAGTGCTAGAGCGGGGGAGGTCACCTACGAGCAGTACTTC
CDR3 protein: CSARAGEVTYEQYF

J gene: TRBJ2-7
clone size: medium-sized
V gene: TRBV28
D gene: NA
CDR3 length: 13
CDR3 DNA: TGTGCCAGCAGATGGGACAACTCCTACGAGCAGTACTTC
CDR3 protein: CASRWDNSYEQYF

J gene: TRBJ1-2
clone size: many
V gene: TRBV7-9
D gene: TRBD1
CDR3 length: 16
CDR3 DNA: TGTGCCAGCAGCATAACCCTAACAGGGGGCCCTTATGGCTACACCTTC
CDR3 protein: CASSITLTGGPYGYTF

J gene: TRBJ1-2
clone size: large
V gene: TRBV14
D gene: NA
CDR3 length: 16
CDR3 DNA: TGTGCCAGCAGCTACGGACCCCCCGGGCCTAACTATGGCTACACCTTC
CDR3 protein: CASSYGPPGPNYGYTF